A selection of T cell receptor beta chains follows, all from one sample in a study of human T cells and chemical hapten exposure. TCRdb ran MiXCR on the RACE reads and lists one entry per CDR3 protein. The sample holds fewer than 200,000 distinct CDR3 sequences; about 20% are singletons and the top ten take 6% to 8%. Material: whole blood, obtained in connection with sensitization to the hapten diphenylcyclopropenone (DPC). These receptors originate from a woman in her forties or fifties with alopecia areata. Some clones in this sample may be carry-over from other donors' samples. Both conserved end residues are part of each CDR3. D genes are given only for firm matches. Size is stated for part of the rows, as once, few or many counts, or as a class when the clone is expanded.

>TRBJ2-3|TRBV20-1|few|TRBD2
CSVSSGKGTDTQYF
TGCAGTGTGAGTAGCGGGAAAGGCACAGATACGCAGTATTTT
>TRBJ2-3|TRBV20-1|-|-
CSARDPSVNTDTQYF
TGCAGTGCTAGAGATCCGAGCGTTAATACAGATACGCAGTATTTT
>TRBJ1-6|TRBV18|few|TRBD1
CASSQGQGGSPLHF
TGTGCCAGCTCCCAAGGACAGGGAGGTTCACCCCTCCACTTT
>TRBJ2-7|TRBV7-2|few|-
CASSLGPRAYEQYF
TGTGCCAGCAGCTTGGGGCCAAGAGCCTACGAGCAGTACTTC
>TRBJ2-7|TRBV18|few|TRBD2
CASSPSLAGAGNDLYEQYF
TGTGCCAGCTCACCGTCCTTAGCGGGAGCCGGGAACGACCTCTACGAGCAGTACTTC
>TRBJ1-5|TRBV3-1|-|-
CASSQAGERQPQHF
TGTGCCAGCAGCCAGGCGGGGGAAAGGCAGCCCCAGCATTTT
>TRBJ1-1|TRBV6-1|few|-
CATTLQIRTEAFF
TGTGCCACAACTCTACAGATACGCACTGAAGCTTTCTTT
>TRBJ1-5|TRBV27|few|TRBD1
CASRSGTGFVENQPQHF
TGTGCCAGCAGGAGCGGGACAGGGTTCGTTGAGAATCAGCCCCAGCATTTT
>TRBJ2-1|TRBV28|few|-
CASRGSAGGYNEQFF
TGTGCCAGCAGGGGTTCAGCCGGGGGATACAATGAGCAGTTCTTC
>TRBJ2-3|TRBV11-2|few|-
CASTKGTDTQYF
TGTGCCAGCACAAAGGGCACAGATACGCAGTATTTT
>TRBJ1-4|TRBV20-1|-|-
CSARDLVGGTNEKLFF
TGCAGTGCTAGAGATCTGGTGGGGGGTACTAATGAAAAACTGTTTTTT
>TRBJ1-1|TRBV27|-|-
CASSLYNTEAFF
TGTGCCAGCAGTTTATACAACACTGAAGCTTTCTTT
>TRBJ1-2|TRBV6-1|few|-
CASSEVQVTSYTF
TGTGCCAGCAGTGAAGTACAGGTTACCAGCTACACCTTC
>TRBJ1-5|TRBV28|-|TRBD1
CASTSDRGLGRPQHF
TGTGCCAGCACCTCCGACAGGGGCCTCGGTAGGCCCCAGCATTTT
>TRBJ2-6|TRBV24-1|once|-
CATSERTRGTGANVLTF
TGTGCCACCAGTGAGAGGACCAGGGGAACGGGGGCCAACGTCCTGACTTTC
>TRBJ2-2|TRBV29-1|few|TRBD1
CSAITGGNGELFF
TGCAGCGCAATCACAGGGGGTAACGGGGAGCTGTTTTTT
>TRBJ1-2|TRBV12-3/TRBV12-4|few|-
CASSPTGRQSGYTF
TGTGCCAGCAGCCCAACAGGGCGACAAAGCGGCTACACCTTC
>TRBJ2-1|TRBV27|-|TRBD2
CASSWLAGRGDEQFF
TGTGCCAGCAGTTGGCTAGCGGGACGTGGGGATGAGCAGTTCTTC
>TRBJ2-1|TRBV12-3/TRBV12-4|-|TRBD2
CASSPRGLAGVNEQFF
TGTGCCAGCAGTCCCCGAGGACTAGCGGGAGTCAATGAGCAGTTCTTC
>TRBJ2-7|TRBV30|few|-
CACLGHGGTYEQYF
TGTGCCTGCTTGGGTCACGGGGGAACCTACGAGCAGTACTTC
>TRBJ1-5|TRBV7-9|few|-
CASSLQSAGPNQPQHF
TGTGCCAGCAGCCTACAATCCGCAGGTCCCAATCAGCCCCAGCATTTT
>TRBJ2-1|TRBV2|-|TRBD2
CASSVGLAGPEQFF
TGTGCCAGCAGTGTCGGACTAGCGGGACCTGAGCAGTTCTTC
>TRBJ2-5|TRBV10-3|few|TRBD1
CAIKPGQGVSKETQYF
TGTGCCATCAAGCCCGGACAGGGGGTTTCAAAAGAGACCCAGTACTTC
>TRBJ2-1|TRBV4-2|-|TRBD2
CASSQDASGPPYNEQFF
TGTGCCAGCAGCCAAGATGCTAGCGGGCCCCCTTACAATGAGCAGTTCTTC
>TRBJ2-3|TRBV3-1|many|TRBD2
CASSHGTSGRGNTQYF
TGTGCCAGCAGCCACGGGACTAGCGGCCGAGGGAATACGCAGTATTTT
>TRBJ1-1|TRBV12-3/TRBV12-4|few|-
CASGLIERAFF
TGTGCCAGCGGATTGATCGAACGGGCTTTCTTT
>TRBJ2-1|TRBV6-2/TRBV6-3|few|-
CASRQDRSPYNEQFF
TGTGCCAGCAGACAAGACAGAAGTCCTTACAATGAGCAGTTCTTC
>TRBJ1-3|TRBV5-1|-|-
CASSPAAGANTIYF
TGCGCCAGCAGCCCAGCCGCGGGGGCAAACACCATATATTTT
>TRBJ1-1|TRBV2|-|-
CASSEGTPYSAFF
TGTGCCAGCAGTGAAGGGACACCCTATTCAGCTTTCTTT
>TRBJ2-2|TRBV2|-|-
CASTFRNTGELFF
TGTGCCAGCACTTTCCGTAACACCGGGGAGCTGTTTTTT
>TRBJ2-2|TRBV6-5|-|-
CASSYRAGGGTGELFF
TGTGCCAGCAGTTACAGGGCAGGGGGAGGGACCGGGGAGCTGTTTTTT
>TRBJ1-1|TRBV3-1|-|-
CASSPDQWGEAFF
TGTGCCAGCAGCCCTGACCAATGGGGTGAAGCTTTCTTT
>TRBJ2-3|TRBV20-1|-|-
CSASRLVTDTQYF
TGCAGTGCTTCAAGACTAGTCACAGATACGCAGTATTTT
>TRBJ2-7|TRBV11-2|-|TRBD1
CASSPGTGAMGYEQYF
TGTGCCAGCAGCCCTGGGACAGGGGCTATGGGCTACGAGCAGTACTTC
>TRBJ2-1|TRBV7-9|many|-
CASSLVSRTRVDNEQFF
TGTGCCAGCAGCTTAGTGAGCCGAACTAGGGTAGACAATGAGCAGTTCTTC
>TRBJ1-1|TRBV27|-|-
CASSFNRETEAFF
TGTGCCAGCAGTTTCAATCGGGAAACTGAAGCTTTCTTT
>TRBJ1-1|TRBV2|many|-
CASSEAGRGTEAFF
TGTGCCAGCAGTGAAGCGGGGCGGGGTACTGAAGCTTTCTTT
>TRBJ2-2|TRBV15|-|TRBD1
CATRRDREDTGELFF
TGTGCCACCAGGAGGGACAGGGAGGACACCGGGGAGCTGTTTTTT
>TRBJ2-1|TRBV21-1|-|-
CASSKVGTDRGEQFF
TGTGCCAGCAGCAAAGTCGGGACGGACAGGGGTGAGCAGTTCTTC
>TRBJ2-2|TRBV7-2|few|-
CASSLSRVGELFF
TGTGCCAGCAGCTTATCCCGGGTCGGGGAGCTGTTTTTT
>TRBJ1-5|TRBV7-6|few|TRBD1
CASSSFRDRDQPQHF
TGTGCCAGCAGCTCCTTCCGGGACAGGGATCAGCCCCAGCATTTT
>TRBJ2-7|TRBV20-1|-|TRBD2
CSANSGSSYEQYF
TGCAGTGCTAATAGCGGGAGCTCCTACGAGCAGTACTTC
>TRBJ2-1|TRBV5-6|few|-
CASSPPWGAYNEQFF
TGTGCCAGCAGCCCTCCGTGGGGGGCATACAATGAGCAGTTCTTC
>TRBJ2-1|TRBV7-2|few|TRBD2
CASSLPGTTNEQFF
TGTGCCAGCAGCCTCCCCGGGACTACAAATGAGCAGTTCTTC